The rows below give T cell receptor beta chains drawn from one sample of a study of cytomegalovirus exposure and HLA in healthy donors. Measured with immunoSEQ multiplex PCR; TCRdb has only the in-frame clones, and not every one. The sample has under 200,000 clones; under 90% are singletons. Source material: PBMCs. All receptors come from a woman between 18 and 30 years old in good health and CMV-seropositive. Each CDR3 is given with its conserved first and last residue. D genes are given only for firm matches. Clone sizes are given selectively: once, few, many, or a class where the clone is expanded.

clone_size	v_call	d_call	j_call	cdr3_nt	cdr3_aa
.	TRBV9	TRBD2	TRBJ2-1	TGTGCCAGCAGCCGTACTAGCGGCAACTACAATGAGCAGTTCTTC	CASSRTSGNYNEQFF
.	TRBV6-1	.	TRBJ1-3	TGTGCCAGCAGGGAATGGGGCAGGGGAGATGGAAACACCATATATTTT	CASREWGRGDGNTIYF
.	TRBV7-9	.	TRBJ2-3	TGTGCCAGCAGCTTACGAACCTCCGGCCTAGTCGCAGATACGCAGTATTTT	CASSLRTSGLVADTQYF
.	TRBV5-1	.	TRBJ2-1	TGCGCCAGCAGCCCGTATAACACCAAAAATGAGCAGTTCTTC	CASSPYNTKNEQFF
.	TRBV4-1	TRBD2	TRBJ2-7	TGCGCCAGCAGCCAAGATCCAACTAGCGGCTCCTACGAGCAGTACTTC	CASSQDPTSGSYEQYF
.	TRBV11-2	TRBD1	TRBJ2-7	TGTGCCAGCAGCTTAGGTAGTTTGGGGACAGGGCCCTTCGAGCAGTACTTC	CASSLGSLGTGPFEQYF
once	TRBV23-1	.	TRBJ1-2	TGCGCCAGCCGAAATGTCGGTAAATATGGCTACACCTTC	CASRNVGKYGYTF
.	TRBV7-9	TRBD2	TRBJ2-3	TGTGCCAGCAGCTTAGCGGGCGGGAGCATGGATACGCAGTATTTT	CASSLAGGSMDTQYF
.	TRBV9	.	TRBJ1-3	TGTGCCAGCAGCGTAGATACAGGGCCCGGAAACACCATATATTTT	CASSVDTGPGNTIYF
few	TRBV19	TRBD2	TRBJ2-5	TGTGCCAGTAGTATTGGGACTAGCTGGGAGACCCAGTACTTC	CASSIGTSWETQYF
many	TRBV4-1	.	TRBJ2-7	TGCGCCAGCAGCCAAGATGACGGGATTTCCTACGAGCAGTACTTC	CASSQDDGISYEQYF